This entry is about one T cell receptor (beta chain). This sample stems from a study of blood T cell repertoires in COVID-19. The table came from immunoSEQ multiplex PCR; TCRdb's copy has only in-frame clones and leaves some out. This sample has some 320,000 clones, with roughly 91% found just once. The CDR3 consists of 11 residues. The germline V gene has CDR1 SGHTS and CDR2 YDEGEE. Trimming pared 4 bases from V and 7 bases from J, leaving 8 bases between. The sequence derives from a woman between 25 and 40 years old with COVID-19, enrolled during active disease. The sample was peripheral blood. The rearrangement joins TRBV5-8 to TRBJ2-5; no clear D gene. CDR3 loop: CASSTGWTQYF. As DNA, the CDR3 is TGTGCCAGCAGCACTGGTTGGACCCAGTACTTC.